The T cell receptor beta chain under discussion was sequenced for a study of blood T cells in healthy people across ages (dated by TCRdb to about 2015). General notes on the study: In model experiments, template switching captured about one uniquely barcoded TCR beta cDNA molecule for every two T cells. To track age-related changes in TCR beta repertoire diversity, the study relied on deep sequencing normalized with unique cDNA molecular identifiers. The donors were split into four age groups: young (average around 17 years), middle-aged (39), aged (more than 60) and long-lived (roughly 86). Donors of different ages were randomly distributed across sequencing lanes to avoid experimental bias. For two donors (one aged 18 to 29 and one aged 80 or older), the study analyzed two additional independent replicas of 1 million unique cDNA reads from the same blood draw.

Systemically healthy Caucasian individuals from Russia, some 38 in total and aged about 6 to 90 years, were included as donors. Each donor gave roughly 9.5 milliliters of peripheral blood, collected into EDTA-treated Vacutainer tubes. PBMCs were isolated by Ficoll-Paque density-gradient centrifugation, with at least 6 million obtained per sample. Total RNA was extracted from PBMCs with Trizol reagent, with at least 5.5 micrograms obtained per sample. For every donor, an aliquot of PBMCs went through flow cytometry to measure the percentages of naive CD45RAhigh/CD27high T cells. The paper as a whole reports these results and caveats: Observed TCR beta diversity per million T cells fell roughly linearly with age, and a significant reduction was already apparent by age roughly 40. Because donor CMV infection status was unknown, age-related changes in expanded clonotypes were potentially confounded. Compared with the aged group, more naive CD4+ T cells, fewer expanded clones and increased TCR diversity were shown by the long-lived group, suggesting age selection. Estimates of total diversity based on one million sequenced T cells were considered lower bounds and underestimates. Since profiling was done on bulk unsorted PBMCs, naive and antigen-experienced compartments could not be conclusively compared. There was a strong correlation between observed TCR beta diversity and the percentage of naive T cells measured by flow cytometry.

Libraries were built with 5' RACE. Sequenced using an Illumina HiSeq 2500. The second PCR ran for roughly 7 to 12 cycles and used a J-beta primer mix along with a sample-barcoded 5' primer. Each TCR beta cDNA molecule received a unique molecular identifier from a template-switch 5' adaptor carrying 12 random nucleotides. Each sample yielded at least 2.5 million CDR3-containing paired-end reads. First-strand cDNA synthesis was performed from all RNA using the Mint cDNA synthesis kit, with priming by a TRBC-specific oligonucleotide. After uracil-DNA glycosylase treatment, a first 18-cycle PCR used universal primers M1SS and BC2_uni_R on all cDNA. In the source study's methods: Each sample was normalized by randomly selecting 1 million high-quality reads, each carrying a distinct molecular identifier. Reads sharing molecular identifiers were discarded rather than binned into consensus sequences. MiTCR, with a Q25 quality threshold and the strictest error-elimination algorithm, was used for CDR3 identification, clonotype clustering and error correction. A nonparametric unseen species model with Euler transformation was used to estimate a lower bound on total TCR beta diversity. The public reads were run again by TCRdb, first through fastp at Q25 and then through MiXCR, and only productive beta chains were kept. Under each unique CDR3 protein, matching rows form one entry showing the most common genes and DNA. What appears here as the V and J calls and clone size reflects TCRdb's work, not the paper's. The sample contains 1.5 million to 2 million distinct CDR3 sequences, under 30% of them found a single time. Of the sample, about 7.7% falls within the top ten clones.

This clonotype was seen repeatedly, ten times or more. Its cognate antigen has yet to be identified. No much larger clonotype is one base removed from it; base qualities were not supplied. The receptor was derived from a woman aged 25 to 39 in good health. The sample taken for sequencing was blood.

The nucleotide sequence is given as TGTGCCACCGGAGGGGACACCGGGGAGCTGTTTTTT. This is translated as CATGGDTGELFF. Recombination connected TRBV24-1 to TRBJ2-2; possibly the D gene is TRBD2, per 6 matching bases. CDR1 and CDR2, per the germline V gene, are KGHDR and SFDVKD. The CDR3, cysteine through phenylalanine, is 12 amino acids long. Kept here is only the CDR3 DNA, which spans 36 bases and is read in frame from base 1. Deletion took 9 bases off V and 3 bases off J, with a span of 7 bases between the germline ends.